Detailed here is one T cell receptor (beta chain). The antigen remains unidentified. Using RNA template, CDR3s of TCR alpha and beta were amplified with iRepertoire arm-PCR. TCRdb itself ran the multiplex PCR reads through MiXCR, one entry per CDR3 protein. This table has a few hundred thousand distinct CDR3 sequences, 41% appearing once. This CDR3 region has 15 residues. V dropped 3 bases and J dropped 0 bases, with 15 bases sitting between them. Germline values: CDR1 SQVTM, CDR2 ANQGSEA. The data derive from a study of glioma-infiltrating T cells. Study-wide findings and caveats: Gliomas, especially low-grade, showed above-expected tissue-blood divergence; non-neoplastic patients showed below. Signature shared blood CDR3 motifs were enriched in low-divergence and depleted in high-divergence patients.

The chain is built from TRBV29-1 and TRBJ2-7; TRBD2 is a possible D gene (7 bases). The origin of this receptor is a human donor with low-grade glioma or glioblastoma, undergoing nonglioma brain surgery, or in good health (not recorded which). The sample taken for sequencing was glioma tissue, nonneoplastic brain tissue, or PBMCs (not recorded which). The CDR3 nucleotides are TGCAGCGTTGAGGGGGGGCAGGGGAGCTCCTACGAGCAGTACTTC. This gives the protein CSVEGGQGSSYEQYF.